This TCR beta chain was retrieved from a study of cytomegalovirus exposure and HLA in healthy donors (dated by TCRdb to between 2016 and 2019). Notes on the research overall: In an earlier analysis of under 600 of the donors, roughly 300 Gb of sequence data and roughly 100 million unique TCR beta sequences from some 170 million T cells were reported. An early release covering more than 500 HLA-typed donors comprised 250 to 350 gigabases of sequencing data and tens of millions of unique TCR sequences. Of the roughly 400 genotyped donors, less than 90% were placed in the genetic ancestry cluster associated with self-reported Caucasian donors. The study aimed to test whether signatures of past pathogen exposure could be identified by cataloging public T cell receptors. The T cell repertoires of around 730 subjects were profiled by immunosequencing and related to cytomegalovirus serostatus. Besides the first cohort of 666 subjects, a separate validation cohort made up of roughly 120 different subjects was used. To predict cytomegalovirus infection status, the study brought together high-throughput TCR immunosequencing, statistical association of individual TCRs with disease status, and machine learning. A later analysis re-analyzed previously published TCR beta repertoires from about 600 donors and added high-resolution HLA genotyping to study TCR occurrence patterns. Rather than drawing on any new phenotypic data, the later analysis identified candidate immune exposures from TCR beta sequences and the way those sequences occurred across donors. In an earlier analysis of several hundred of the donors, high-throughput TCR beta sequencing was used to judge whether each TCR beta V gene segment behaved as functional or pseudogenic. Donor age, sex, ethnicity and CMV serostatus were collected together with the repertoire data. In a later genetic analysis, genome-wide SNP genotypes for 398 of the 666 donors were used, and that subset was treated as a discovery cohort. Every repertoire in the discovery cohort had been generated on one and the same sequencing platform. HLA typing covered class I and class II loci at four-digit resolution. Typing coverage varied by locus: roughly 629-630 donors for A, B, C, DRB1 and DQB1; 500 to 550 for DQA1; about 590 for DPA1; roughly 470 for DPB1. Four or five DR-DQ haplotypes were handled as single units for association and clustering because linkage in the cohort was strong. On average, roughly 200,000 unique TCR beta nucleotide sequences were sequenced per donor among about 400 genotyped donors of the cohort, with 15% to 20% of those sequences being non-productive.

The cohort was made up of 500 to 800 healthy bone marrow donors. Cohort members were all nominally healthy when sampled, although unrecorded immune exposures were likely present. The donor was CMV seropositive and belonged to the group of some 290 seropositive cohort members. Every donor gave a peripheral blood sample, and the peripheral blood mononuclear cells from that sample were used for TCR beta sequencing. The Qiagen DNeasy Blood Extraction Kit was used to extract genomic DNA from the blood cell samples. Receptors were amplified or captured by the immunoSEQ multiplex PCR assay. A mixture of 60 forward primers for TCR Vbeta segments and 13 reverse primers for TCR Jbeta segments was used in the multiplex PCR. A multiplex PCR assay on genomic DNA amplified the CDR3 region of rearranged TCR beta genes. The Illumina HiSeq System was used to sequence the amplified TCR beta libraries as 87-base-pair reads. From the authors' description of their analysis: A later analysis tallied around 82 million unique TCR beta chains across the 550 to 850 repertoires, and approximately 9.9 million of those chains were shared by two or more donors. Raw reads were error-corrected and collapsed into unique sequences by a nearest-neighbor algorithm in which closely related sequences were merged to remove PCR and sequencing errors. To assign V, D and J gene segments, CDR3 sequences were aligned to IMGT reference sequences. For a sequence to be retained, a match of at least six nucleotides was required to both a V gene segment and a J gene segment. A rearrangement was called productive if the CDR3 had no stop codons and remained in frame with V and J, and every other rearrangement was called non-productive. Following IMGT convention, CDR3 was defined as the stretch from the second conserved V-encoded cysteine to the conserved J-encoded phenylalanine. The earlier analysis of 587 of the donors excluded any sequence lacking an unambiguous match to a single V gene segment. In an earlier analysis of several hundred of the donors, V segments were called functional above 56.7% productive rearrangements and were called segregating when the between-donor standard deviation exceeded 5%. To diagnose cytomegalovirus status from the catalog of TCR beta chain sequences, a statistical classification framework was built. A later analysis assigned V and J genes by comparing TCR nucleotide sequences with IMGT/GENE-DB human TR gene sequences. The TCRdist pipeline was used in a later analysis to assign CDR3 sequences and most-parsimonious VDJ recombination scenarios. In a later analysis, each TCR beta chain was defined by its CDR3 amino acid sequence together with its V-gene family, and reads without a unique V-gene family were excluded. To address suspected cross-contamination and a sequencing artifact, a later analysis removed under 600 highly shared, low-generation-probability nucleotide sequences. For each public chain, a later analysis derived a clonal expansion index from normalized ranks of inferred template counts within each repertoire. In a later analysis, generation probabilities were computed using a VDJ recombination model fitted to out-of-frame rearrangements, and the results were checked against IGoR. In a later analysis, TCR-TCR, TCR-HLA and TCR-CMV co-occurrence was scored with hypergeometric tests, and a repertoire-size bias correction was applied to TCR pairs. A later analysis estimated false discovery rates by permuting HLA or CMV assignments 20 times. In a later analysis, co-occurring TCRs were grouped using DBSCAN, with TCRdist sequence similarity added in when clustering inside HLA-allele-positive subsets. Repertoires with fewer than 30,000 or more than 120,000 public chains were left out of co-occurrence clustering, as were five repertoires with anomalous nucleotide sharing. Not all clones reach the TCRdb copy of this immuneACCESS table, which keeps in-frame sequences only. Checked studies attribute under half of the gap to unresolved V genes and leave the rest unexplained. The V and J calls and clone size come from that table; D and trimming were worked out from the DNA. This sample is represented by 83,000 or so clones; roughly 80% of them were singletons. The ten largest account for roughly 15% of the sample.

Results the study describes overall, beyond this receptor: Strong co-occurrence of HLA alleles, especially DR and DQ, made assigning TCR associations to individual alleles difficult. Some IMGT-functional V segments, including TRBV6-2 and TRBV6-3, could not be distinguished by the 87-base-pair reads and were therefore excluded. Most TCR sequences were observed very rarely across donors, whereas some public TCRs were present in many individuals. A group of highly shared sequence variants was considered likely to be a technical artifact of the sequencing pipeline. The classifier was reported to diagnose cytomegalovirus status with high specificity and sensitivity in both the original cohort and the validation cohort. In the study, some 180 TCR beta chains were listed as associated with cytomegalovirus. Compared with the roughly 670-donor mean, donors in an Asian-associated ancestry cluster had fewer N-insertions in productive TCRs, according to a later genetic analysis. A later analysis found that most CMV-associated TCR beta chains appeared HLA-restricted, with HLA associations seemingly driven largely by CMV exposure. Immune exposure information for the cohort was limited to CMV serostatus. An earlier analysis of around 600 of the donors showed that most TCR beta V segments appeared in productive rearrangements either about 87% or about 30% of the time, which broadly matched IMGT annotations. In vitro tests confirmed that three of the cytomegalovirus-associated TCR beta chains recognize cytomegalovirus antigens. A further reported finding was that TCR beta sequences accurately predicted the HLA-A and HLA-B alleles for most subjects in the first cohort. In a later genetic analysis, a missense DCLRE1C variant was associated with V-gene and J-gene trimming of TCR beta chains, and the association was replicated in an independent cohort. Because counts were too low, about 18 rarely observed V segments, including chromosome 9 orphons, were left out of the earlier analysis of 500 to 750 of the donors. The cohort was sequenced for TCR beta chains only, and without alpha or paired-chain data the features that could be detected were limited. According to a later analysis, TCR association rates differed among HLA loci, with DRB1 alleles showing the most associated TCRs and HLA-C alleles showing the fewest. At a false discovery rate of 0.05, a later analysis linked 16,951 TCR beta sequences to specific HLA alleles. The authors suggested that the approach could potentially be extended to other disease states and immunological phenotypes. Several of the top co-occurrence clusters appeared to be linked to parvovirus B19, influenza, CMV and Epstein-Barr virus, according to a later analysis. Presence/absence analyses assumed roughly uniform sequencing depth across donors, an assumption that may not hold. Correlated functional status among segregating V segments might reflect linkage disequilibrium, but an unknown experimental factor could not be ruled out. In a later analysis, HLA-associated TCR beta chains were found to be more clonally expanded and to have lower generation probabilities than equally common non-associated chains. Because HLA typing was unavailable for some donors at each locus, only the typed subset was used in association tests.

In the case of this clone: Its target antigen remains unknown. The input lacks base qualities; no much larger clone sits a single base away.

The CDR1 and CDR2 encoded by the germline V gene (reference sequence) are SEHNR and FQNEAQ. Counted from cysteine to phenylalanine, this CDR3 has 17 amino acids. Just the 51-base CDR3 DNA is kept, in frame starting at base 1. V is pruned by 7 bases and J by 7 bases, leaving 10 bases of the junction without a gene match. This receptor chain uses TRBV7-9 and TRBJ2-1, with 16 middle bases fitting TRBD2. This TCR derives from a woman aged 40-49 years in good health and CMV-seropositive. The source material was PBMCs. The DNA is TGTGCCAGCACCGCCGGGACTAGCGGGGGGGAGAGGAATGAGCAGTTCTTC. The translation is CASTAGTSGGERNEQFF. Outside the CDR3, residues come from the reference TRBV7-9 and TRBJ2-1 proteins, so the full variable domain is: DTGVSQNPRHKITKRGQNVTFRCDPISEHNRLYWYRQTLGQGPEFLTYFQNEAQLEKSRLLSDRFSAERPKGSFSTLEIQRTEQGDSAMYLCASTAGTSGGERNEQFFGPGTRLTVL.